A selection of T cell receptor beta chains follows, all from one sample in a study of technical replicates of blood from a handful of donors. Sequencing was performed with immunoSEQ multiplex PCR; in TCRdb, only in-frame clones are kept and a portion is missing. The table records tens of thousands of clones, 94% of them present only once. Sample: T cells isolated from PBMCs. Source of these receptors: a human donor in good health. Each CDR3 is given with its conserved first and last residue. The order of the fields is D gene, J gene, CDR3 length, clone size, V gene, CDR3 protein, CDR3 DNA. A D gene is named only where the DNA matches it firmly. Some rows have no size entry. The others give once, few or many, or a class for an expanded clone.

D gene: TRBD1; J gene: TRBJ1-2; CDR3 length: 20; clone size: NA; V gene: TRBV6-4; CDR3 protein: CASSDHLLTGTGPQGHGYTF; CDR3 DNA: TGTGCCAGCAGTGACCATCTCCTAACCGGGACAGGCCCCCAGGGGCATGGCTACACCTTC
D gene: NA; J gene: TRBJ2-3; CDR3 length: 16; clone size: NA; V gene: TRBV10-3; CDR3 protein: CAISGAGVSSTDTQYF; CDR3 DNA: TGTGCCATCAGTGGGGCGGGCGTTTCTAGCACAGATACGCAGTATTTT
D gene: NA; J gene: TRBJ1-2; CDR3 length: 16; clone size: once; V gene: TRBV11-2; CDR3 protein: CASSLFLRHESYGYTF; CDR3 DNA: TGTGCCAGCAGCTTATTCCTCCGACACGAAAGCTATGGCTACACCTTC
D gene: TRBD1; J gene: TRBJ1-6; CDR3 length: 15; clone size: NA; V gene: TRBV28; CDR3 protein: CASSSWGQGVSPLHF; CDR3 DNA: TGTGCCAGCAGTTCTTGGGGACAGGGGGTCTCACCCCTCCACTTT
D gene: NA; J gene: TRBJ2-7; CDR3 length: 13; clone size: NA; V gene: TRBV29-1; CDR3 protein: CSVEQGNLYEQYF; CDR3 DNA: TGCAGCGTGGAACAGGGTAACCTCTACGAGCAGTACTTC
D gene: TRBD1; J gene: TRBJ1-1; CDR3 length: 16; clone size: NA; V gene: TRBV14; CDR3 protein: CASSQDGDRDDPEAFF; CDR3 DNA: TGTGCCAGCAGCCAAGATGGGGACAGGGACGATCCCGAAGCTTTCTTT
D gene: NA; J gene: TRBJ2-2; CDR3 length: 14; clone size: NA; V gene: TRBV6-5; CDR3 protein: CASSYNGDTGELFF; CDR3 DNA: TGTGCCAGCAGTTACAACGGGGACACCGGGGAGCTGTTTTTT
D gene: TRBD1; J gene: TRBJ2-7; CDR3 length: 12; clone size: NA; V gene: TRBV9; CDR3 protein: CASQGDSYEQYF; CDR3 DNA: TGTGCCAGCCAGGGGGACTCCTACGAGCAGTACTTC
D gene: NA; J gene: TRBJ1-2; CDR3 length: 15; clone size: NA; V gene: TRBV11-2; CDR3 protein: CASSSLTGQSYGYTF; CDR3 DNA: TGTGCCAGCAGTTCCCTCACCGGACAGAGCTATGGCTACACCTTC
D gene: TRBD2; J gene: TRBJ2-1; CDR3 length: 16; clone size: NA; V gene: TRBV5-1; CDR3 protein: CASSLGFPGLREEQFF; CDR3 DNA: TGCGCCAGCAGCTTGGGCTTCCCGGGACTAAGAGAGGAGCAGTTCTTC
D gene: NA; J gene: TRBJ2-3; CDR3 length: 16; clone size: NA; V gene: TRBV25-1; CDR3 protein: CASSEWGREGTDTQYF; CDR3 DNA: TGTGCCAGCAGTGAATGGGGCAGGGAGGGCACAGATACGCAGTATTTT
D gene: NA; J gene: TRBJ2-3; CDR3 length: 14; clone size: NA; V gene: TRBV7-5; CDR3 protein: CVRRVGVGTDTQYF; CDR3 DNA: NA
D gene: NA; J gene: TRBJ2-3; CDR3 length: 14; clone size: NA; V gene: TRBV6-1; CDR3 protein: CASTPRQGADTQYF; CDR3 DNA: TGTGCCAGCACCCCACGTCAGGGCGCAGATACGCAGTATTTT
D gene: TRBD1; J gene: TRBJ2-6; CDR3 length: 17; clone size: once; V gene: TRBV4-1; CDR3 protein: CASSQGQGYSGANVLTF; CDR3 DNA: TGCGCCAGCAGTCAGGGACAGGGCTATTCTGGGGCCAACGTCCTGACTTTC
D gene: TRBD1; J gene: TRBJ2-7; CDR3 length: 16; clone size: NA; V gene: TRBV7-9; CDR3 protein: CASSLRQGTSAYEQYF; CDR3 DNA: TGTGCCAGCAGCTTACGACAGGGAACCAGCGCGTACGAGCAGTACTTC
D gene: TRBD1; J gene: TRBJ1-4; CDR3 length: 15; clone size: NA; V gene: TRBV5-1; CDR3 protein: CASSHDRGANEKLFF; CDR3 DNA: TGCGCCAGCAGTCACGACAGGGGGGCTAATGAAAAACTGTTTTTT
D gene: TRBD1; J gene: TRBJ2-2; CDR3 length: 17; clone size: NA; V gene: TRBV10-1; CDR3 protein: CASSGGDRGANTGELFF; CDR3 DNA: TGCGCCAGCAGTGGAGGGGACAGGGGGGCGAACACCGGGGAGCTGTTTTTT
D gene: TRBD1; J gene: TRBJ1-4; CDR3 length: 15; clone size: NA; V gene: TRBV6-1; CDR3 protein: CASSSRQGAGEKLFF; CDR3 DNA: TGTGCCAGCAGTTCCCGACAGGGGGCGGGTGAAAAACTGTTTTTT
D gene: NA; J gene: TRBJ1-5; CDR3 length: 13; clone size: NA; V gene: TRBV5-1; CDR3 protein: CASSYEVGQPQHF; CDR3 DNA: TGCGCCAGCAGCTATGAGGTAGGACAGCCCCAGCATTTT
D gene: TRBD2; J gene: TRBJ2-2; CDR3 length: 16; clone size: few; V gene: TRBV5-4; CDR3 protein: CASSLAQLAGAGELFF; CDR3 DNA: TGTGCCAGCAGCTTGGCCCAGCTAGCGGGAGCCGGGGAGCTGTTTTTT
D gene: NA; J gene: TRBJ1-1; CDR3 length: 12; clone size: NA; V gene: TRBV11-3; CDR3 protein: CASSLSQGGAFF; CDR3 DNA: TGTGCCAGCAGCTTATCTCAGGGAGGGGCTTTCTTT
D gene: TRBD2; J gene: TRBJ2-3; CDR3 length: 16; clone size: NA; V gene: TRBV6-5; CDR3 protein: CASSYTGTSDTDTQYF; CDR3 DNA: TGTGCCAGCAGTTACACCGGGACTAGCGACACAGATACGCAGTATTTT
D gene: NA; J gene: TRBJ2-2; CDR3 length: 14; clone size: NA; V gene: TRBV7-6; CDR3 protein: CASSRLVNTGELFF; CDR3 DNA: TGTGCCAGCAGTCGACTGGTGAACACCGGGGAGCTGTTTTTT
D gene: NA; J gene: TRBJ2-3; CDR3 length: 14; clone size: NA; V gene: TRBV30; CDR3 protein: CAWSLSGRADTQYF; CDR3 DNA: TGTGCCTGGAGTTTAAGCGGAAGAGCAGATACGCAGTATTTT
D gene: TRBD1; J gene: TRBJ2-5; CDR3 length: 15; clone size: NA; V gene: TRBV27; CDR3 protein: CASSAWTGVQETQYF; CDR3 DNA: TGTGCCAGCAGTGCCTGGACAGGGGTGCAAGAGACCCAGTACTTC
D gene: NA; J gene: TRBJ2-3; CDR3 length: 15; clone size: NA; V gene: TRBV5-1; CDR3 protein: CASSLADRSTDTQYF; CDR3 DNA: TGCGCCAGCAGCTTGGCCGACAGGAGCACAGATACGCAGTATTTT
D gene: TRBD2; J gene: TRBJ2-1; CDR3 length: 16; clone size: NA; V gene: TRBV5-1; CDR3 protein: CASSFWTGGGSDEQFF; CDR3 DNA: TGCGCCAGCAGCTTTTGGACGGGAGGAGGTAGCGATGAGCAGTTCTTC
D gene: NA; J gene: TRBJ2-3; CDR3 length: 16; clone size: once; V gene: TRBV5-6; CDR3 protein: CASSLAASQRTDTQYF; CDR3 DNA: TGTGCCAGCAGCTTGGCCGCGAGTCAACGGACAGATACGCAGTATTTT
D gene: TRBD2; J gene: TRBJ2-7; CDR3 length: 15; clone size: NA; V gene: TRBV28; CDR3 protein: CASSLSSGITYEQYF; CDR3 DNA: TGTGCCAGCAGTCTATCTAGCGGGATCACCTACGAGCAGTACTTC
D gene: NA; J gene: TRBJ1-2; CDR3 length: 13; clone size: NA; V gene: TRBV5-5; CDR3 protein: CASSLTGFGGYTF; CDR3 DNA: TGTGCCAGCAGCTTGACAGGGTTTGGTGGCTACACCTTC
D gene: TRBD1; J gene: TRBJ2-7; CDR3 length: 13; clone size: NA; V gene: TRBV28; CDR3 protein: CASNHRGYYEQYF; CDR3 DNA: TGTGCCAGCAATCACAGGGGATACTACGAGCAGTACTTC
D gene: NA; J gene: TRBJ2-7; CDR3 length: 14; clone size: NA; V gene: TRBV10-3; CDR3 protein: CATTTTASSYEQYF; CDR3 DNA: TGTGCTACTACCACGACCGCGAGCTCCTACGAGCAGTACTTC
D gene: NA; J gene: TRBJ2-3; CDR3 length: 13; clone size: NA; V gene: TRBV7-9; CDR3 protein: CASSQSGTDTQYF; CDR3 DNA: TGTGCCAGCAGCCAGAGCGGCACAGATACGCAGTATTTT
D gene: TRBD1; J gene: TRBJ2-7; CDR3 length: 14; clone size: NA; V gene: TRBV7-7; CDR3 protein: CASSPGTGVREQYF; CDR3 DNA: TGTGCCAGCAGCCCGGGGACAGGGGTGAGGGAGCAGTACTTC
D gene: NA; J gene: TRBJ1-1; CDR3 length: 16; clone size: NA; V gene: TRBV18; CDR3 protein: CASSPLFQGSFTEAFF; CDR3 DNA: TGTGCCAGCTCACCACTTTTTCAGGGGTCATTCACTGAAGCTTTCTTT
D gene: NA; J gene: TRBJ2-7; CDR3 length: 11; clone size: NA; V gene: TRBV28; CDR3 protein: CASSLGSSVGF; CDR3 DNA: TGTGCCAGCAGCCTGGGGAGTAGTGTAGGCTTC
D gene: NA; J gene: TRBJ2-3; CDR3 length: 14; clone size: NA; V gene: TRBV5-1; CDR3 protein: CASSLESFMDTQYF; CDR3 DNA: TGCGCCAGCAGCTTGGAATCGTTTATGGATACGCAGTATTTT
D gene: NA; J gene: TRBJ1-1; CDR3 length: 13; clone size: NA; V gene: TRBV19; CDR3 protein: CASSFGGEIEAFF; CDR3 DNA: TGTGCCAGTAGTTTTGGTGGGGAGATTGAAGCTTTCTTT
D gene: NA; J gene: TRBJ2-1; CDR3 length: 14; clone size: NA; V gene: TRBV11-2; CDR3 protein: CASSSLRSYNEQFF; CDR3 DNA: TGTGCCAGCAGCTCACTTAGAAGTTACAATGAGCAGTTCTTC
D gene: NA; J gene: TRBJ2-7; CDR3 length: 14; clone size: NA; V gene: TRBV7-9; CDR3 protein: CASSLGTRNYEQYF; CDR3 DNA: TGTGCCAGCAGCTTAGGCACAAGAAACTACGAGCAGTACTTC
D gene: TRBD2; J gene: TRBJ2-3; CDR3 length: 14; clone size: NA; V gene: TRBV25-1; CDR3 protein: CASSQAGGPDTQYF; CDR3 DNA: TGTGCCAGCAGTCAAGCGGGGGGGCCAGATACGCAGTATTTT
D gene: NA; J gene: TRBJ2-5; CDR3 length: 12; clone size: NA; V gene: TRBV7-9; CDR3 protein: CASRRAQETQYF; CDR3 DNA: TGTGCCAGCAGGCGCGCACAGGAGACCCAGTACTTC
D gene: NA; J gene: TRBJ2-2; CDR3 length: 12; clone size: NA; V gene: TRBV16; CDR3 protein: CASREDIGELFF; CDR3 DNA: TGTGCCAGCAGAGAGGATATCGGGGAGCTGTTTTTT
D gene: NA; J gene: TRBJ2-1; CDR3 length: 13; clone size: NA; V gene: TRBV30; CDR3 protein: CAWSPENYNEQFF; CDR3 DNA: TGTGCCTGGAGTCCCGAGAACTACAATGAGCAGTTCTTC
D gene: NA; J gene: TRBJ2-1; CDR3 length: 15; clone size: NA; V gene: TRBV13; CDR3 protein: CASSSPTNPYNEQFF; CDR3 DNA: TGTGCCAGCAGCTCACCGACTAACCCCTACAATGAGCAGTTCTTC
D gene: NA; J gene: TRBJ1-2; CDR3 length: 13; clone size: NA; V gene: TRBV6-5; CDR3 protein: CASRPRGSTIYTF; CDR3 DNA: TGTGCCAGCAGGCCTAGGGGGTCCACCATCTACACCTTC
D gene: NA; J gene: TRBJ1-2; CDR3 length: 12; clone size: NA; V gene: TRBV18; CDR3 protein: CASSPGRYGYTF; CDR3 DNA: TGTGCCAGCTCACCTGGTAGATATGGCTACACCTTC
D gene: NA; J gene: TRBJ1-3; CDR3 length: 19; clone size: NA; V gene: TRBV5-1; CDR3 protein: CASSLDSSLIRHSGNTIYF; CDR3 DNA: TGCGCCAGCAGCTTGGACAGTAGTCTAATCCGACACTCTGGAAACACCATATATTTT
D gene: TRBD2; J gene: TRBJ2-7; CDR3 length: 15; clone size: NA; V gene: TRBV28; CDR3 protein: CASSLSGLARYEQYF; CDR3 DNA: TGTGCCAGCAGTTTAAGCGGACTAGCGAGGTACGAGCAGTACTTC
D gene: NA; J gene: TRBJ2-7; CDR3 length: 13; clone size: NA; V gene: TRBV28; CDR3 protein: CASSRRTPYEQYF; CDR3 DNA: TGTGCCAGCAGTCGGAGGACTCCCTACGAGCAGTACTTC